Given below is one T cell receptor beta chain in context. The record originates from a study of CD8 T cells in Susac syndrome. Germline CDR1 SGHVS, CDR2 FQNEAQ. The CDR3 covers 16 residues. Losses at the gene ends were 5 bases for V and 3 bases for J; bases not matched to a gene: 10. Reverse transcription of roughly 0.45 to 1 ug RNA used random hexamers. MiXCR was run by TCRdb on the immunoSEQ multiplex PCR reads, yielding one entry per CDR3 protein. The sample includes under 200,000 distinct CDR3 sequences, 90% to 95% of them seen just once. Sequencing was performed on CD4+ T cells from PBMCs. The chain joins TRBV7-8 to TRBJ2-7; 10 bases fit TRBD1. The receptor comes from a human donor in good health. The CDR3 nucleotides are TGTGCCAGCAGCCGACAAGCGGACAGGGGGATCTACGAGCAGTACTTC. Residues: CASSRQADRGIYEQYF.